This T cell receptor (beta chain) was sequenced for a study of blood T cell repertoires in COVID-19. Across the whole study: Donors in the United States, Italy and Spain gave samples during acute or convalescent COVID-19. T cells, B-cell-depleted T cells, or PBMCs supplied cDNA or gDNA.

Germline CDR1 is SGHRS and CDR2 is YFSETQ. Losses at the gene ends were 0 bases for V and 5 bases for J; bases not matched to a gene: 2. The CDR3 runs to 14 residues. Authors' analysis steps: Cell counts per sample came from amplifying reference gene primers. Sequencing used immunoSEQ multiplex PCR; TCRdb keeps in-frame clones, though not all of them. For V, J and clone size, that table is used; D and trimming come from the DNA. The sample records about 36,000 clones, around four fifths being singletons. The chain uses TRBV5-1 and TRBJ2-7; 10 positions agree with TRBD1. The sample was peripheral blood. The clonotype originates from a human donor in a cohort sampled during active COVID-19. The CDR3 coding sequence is TGCGCCAGCAGCTTGGGGGACAGGGGCCACGAGCAGTACTTC. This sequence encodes CASSLGDRGHEQYF.